This T cell receptor (beta chain) was sequenced in a study of blood T cell repertoires in COVID-19. Assay used: immunoSEQ multiplex PCR; TCRdb lists only in-frame clones, some missing. This sample yields fewer than 50,000 clones, of which roughly 82% are seen a single time; around an eighth belongs to the top ten. The germline gives CDR1 SNHLY, CDR2 FYNNEI. This CDR3 is 14 amino acids long. V was cut by 7 bases and J by 2 bases, with 11 bases left in between. This receptor was obtained from a human donor in a cohort sampled during active COVID-19. The chain carries TRBV2 and TRBJ2-2, with D possibly matching TRBD2 (5 bases). The sample consisted of peripheral blood. The CDR3, as DNA: TGTGCCAGCAAGAGAGGGTTCAACACCGGGGAGCTGTTTTTT. This codes for CASKRGFNTGELFF.